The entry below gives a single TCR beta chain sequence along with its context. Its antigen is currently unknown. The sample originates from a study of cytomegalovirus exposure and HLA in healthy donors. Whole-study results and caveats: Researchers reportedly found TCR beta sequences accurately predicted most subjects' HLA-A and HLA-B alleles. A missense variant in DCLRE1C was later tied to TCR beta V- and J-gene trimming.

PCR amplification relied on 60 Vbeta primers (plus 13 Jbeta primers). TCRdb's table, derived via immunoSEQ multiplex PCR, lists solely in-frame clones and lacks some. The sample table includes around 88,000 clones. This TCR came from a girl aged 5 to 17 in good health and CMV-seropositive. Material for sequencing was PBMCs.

The CDR3 loop is CASRLGGEGDTQYF. DNA for the CDR3: TGTGCCAGCAGATTAGGCGGGGAGGGGGATACGCAGTATTTT. J is TRBJ2-3 and V is TRBV6-5; 7 bases match TRBD2. The CDR3 length is 14 residues. The V gene's germline CDR1 is MNHEY and CDR2 SVGAGI. Losses at the gene ends were 6 bases for V and 6 bases for J; bases not matched to a gene: 9.